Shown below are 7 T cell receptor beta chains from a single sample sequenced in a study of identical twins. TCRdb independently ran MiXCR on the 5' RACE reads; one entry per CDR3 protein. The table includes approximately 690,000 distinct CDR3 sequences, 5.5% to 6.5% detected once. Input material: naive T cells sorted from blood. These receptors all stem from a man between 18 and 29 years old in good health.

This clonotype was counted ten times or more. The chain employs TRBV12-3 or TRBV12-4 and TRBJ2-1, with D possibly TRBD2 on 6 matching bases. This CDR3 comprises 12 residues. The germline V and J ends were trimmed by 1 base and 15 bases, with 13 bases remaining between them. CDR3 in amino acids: CASSLDGAAGFF. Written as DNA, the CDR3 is TGTGCCAGCAGTTTAGACGGGGCAGCGGGGTTCTTC.

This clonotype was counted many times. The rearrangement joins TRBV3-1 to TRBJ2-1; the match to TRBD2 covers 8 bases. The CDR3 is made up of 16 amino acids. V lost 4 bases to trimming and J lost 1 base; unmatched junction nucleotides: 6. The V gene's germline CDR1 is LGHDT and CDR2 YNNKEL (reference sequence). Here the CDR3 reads CASSRMSGSSYNEQFF. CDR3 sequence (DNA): TGTGCCAGCAGCCGGATGAGCGGGAGTTCCTACAATGAGCAGTTCTTC.

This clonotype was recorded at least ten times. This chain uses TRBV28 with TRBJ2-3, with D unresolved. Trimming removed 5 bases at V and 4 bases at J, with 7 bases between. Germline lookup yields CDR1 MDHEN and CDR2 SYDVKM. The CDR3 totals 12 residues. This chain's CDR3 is CASSPSPDTQYF. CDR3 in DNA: TGTGCCAGCAGTCCTAGTCCAGATACGCAGTATTTT.

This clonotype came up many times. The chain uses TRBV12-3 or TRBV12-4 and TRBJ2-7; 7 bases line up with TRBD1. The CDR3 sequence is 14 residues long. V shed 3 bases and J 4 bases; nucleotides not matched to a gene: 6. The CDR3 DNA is TGTGCCAGCAGTTTCCGGGACAGTGGATACGAGCAGTACTTC. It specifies CASSFRDSGYEQYF.

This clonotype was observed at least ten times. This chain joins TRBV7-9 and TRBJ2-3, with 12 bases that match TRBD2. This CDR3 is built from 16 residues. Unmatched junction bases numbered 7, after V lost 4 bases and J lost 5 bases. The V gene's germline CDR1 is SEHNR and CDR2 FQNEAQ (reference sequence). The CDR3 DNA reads TGTGCCAGCAGCTCCAGACTAGCGGGAGTGTTAGATACGCAGTATTTT. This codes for CASSSRLAGVLDTQYF.

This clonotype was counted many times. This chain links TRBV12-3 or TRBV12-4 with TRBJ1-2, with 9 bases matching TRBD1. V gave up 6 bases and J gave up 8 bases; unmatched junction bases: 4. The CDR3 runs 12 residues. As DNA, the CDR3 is TGTGCCAGCAGAAGGACAGGGGACGGCTACACCTTC. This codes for CASRRTGDGYTF.

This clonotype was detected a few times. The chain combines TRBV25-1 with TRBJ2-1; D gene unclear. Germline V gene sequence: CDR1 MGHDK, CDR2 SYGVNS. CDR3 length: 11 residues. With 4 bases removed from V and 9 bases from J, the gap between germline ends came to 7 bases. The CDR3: CASSALTEQFF. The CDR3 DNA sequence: TGTGCCAGCAGTGCTTTGACTGAGCAGTTCTTC.